This T cell receptor beta chain was captured by sequencing in a study of OX40 agonist ivuxolimab in advanced cancers. As for the study in general: Dose-escalation patients suffered from hepatocellular carcinoma, melanoma, renal cell or head and neck cancer. General study results and limits: Expanded clones were, on average, more numerous in CD8+ T cells than in CD4+.

In the case of this clone: Its antigen is currently unknown.

Sequencing used immunoSEQ multiplex PCR; TCRdb keeps in-frame clones, though not all of them. The data contain some 70,000 clones, 86% of them singletons. This CDR3 comprises 16 residues. The ends were cut back, 0 bases at V and 0 bases at J, with 11 bases in the middle. Germline CDR1 is SGHRS and CDR2 is YFSETQ. This sequence originates from an adult with an advanced solid tumor such as melanoma, head and neck, liver or kidney cancer. The chain employs TRBV5-1 and TRBJ2-3; no clear D. Sequencing was performed on CD4+ or CD8+ T cells sorted from blood, taken in a trial of the OX40 agonist ivuxolimab. DNA of the CDR3: TGCGCCAGCAGCTTGGTAGCAGACTCCAGCACAGATACGCAGTATTTT. Residues: CASSLVADSSTDTQYF.